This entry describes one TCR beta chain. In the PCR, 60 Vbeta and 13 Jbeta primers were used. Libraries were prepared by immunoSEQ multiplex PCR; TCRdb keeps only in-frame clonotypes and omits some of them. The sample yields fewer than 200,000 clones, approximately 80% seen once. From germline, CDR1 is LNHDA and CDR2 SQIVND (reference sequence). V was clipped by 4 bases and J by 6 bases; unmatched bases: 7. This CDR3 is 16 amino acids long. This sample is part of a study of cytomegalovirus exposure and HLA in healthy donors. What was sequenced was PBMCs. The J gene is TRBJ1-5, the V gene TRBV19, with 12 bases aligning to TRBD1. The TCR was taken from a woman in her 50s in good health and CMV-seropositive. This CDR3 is CASSRDRGQVTQPQHF. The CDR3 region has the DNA TGTGCCAGTAGTAGGGACAGGGGGCAGGTAACTCAGCCCCAGCATTTT.